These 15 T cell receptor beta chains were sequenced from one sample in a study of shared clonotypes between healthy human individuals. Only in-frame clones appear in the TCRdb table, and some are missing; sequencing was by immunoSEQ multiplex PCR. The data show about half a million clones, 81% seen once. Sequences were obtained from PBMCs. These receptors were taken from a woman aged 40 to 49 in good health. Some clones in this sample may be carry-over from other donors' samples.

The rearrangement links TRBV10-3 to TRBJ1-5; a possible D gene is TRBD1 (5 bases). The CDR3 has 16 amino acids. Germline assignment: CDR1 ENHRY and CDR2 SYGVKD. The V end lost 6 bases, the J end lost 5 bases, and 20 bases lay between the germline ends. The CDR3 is CAISNRLGVPDQPQHF. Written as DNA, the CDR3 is TGTGCCATCAGCAACAGGTTAGGGGTACCGGATCAGCCCCAGCATTTT.

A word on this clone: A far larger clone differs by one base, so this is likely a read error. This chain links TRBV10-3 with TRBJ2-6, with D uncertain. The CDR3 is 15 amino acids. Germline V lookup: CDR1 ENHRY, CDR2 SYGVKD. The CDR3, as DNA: TGTGCCATCAGTGATTTCGGACCTGGGTCCAACGTCCTGACTTTC. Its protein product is CAISDFGPGSNVLTF.

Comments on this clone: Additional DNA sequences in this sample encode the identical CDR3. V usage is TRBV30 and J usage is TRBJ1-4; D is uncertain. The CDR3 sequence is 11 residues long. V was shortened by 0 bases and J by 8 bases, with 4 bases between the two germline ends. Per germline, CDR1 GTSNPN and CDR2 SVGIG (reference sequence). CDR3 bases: TGTGCCTGGAGTGTTGGGGAAAAACTGTTTTTT. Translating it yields CAWSVGEKLFF. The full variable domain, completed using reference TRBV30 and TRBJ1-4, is SQTIHQWPATLVQPVGSPLSLECTVEGTSNPNLYWYRQAAGRGLQLLFYSVGIGQISSEVPQNLSASRPQDRQFILSSKKLLLSDSGFYLCAWSVGEKLFFGSGTQLSVL.

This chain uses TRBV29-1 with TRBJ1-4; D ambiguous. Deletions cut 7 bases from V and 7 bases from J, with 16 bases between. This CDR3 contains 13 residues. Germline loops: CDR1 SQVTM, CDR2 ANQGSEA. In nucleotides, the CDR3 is TGCAGCGGGACGGATTGGTCTTCTGAAAAACTGTTTTTT. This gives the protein CSGTDWSSEKLFF.

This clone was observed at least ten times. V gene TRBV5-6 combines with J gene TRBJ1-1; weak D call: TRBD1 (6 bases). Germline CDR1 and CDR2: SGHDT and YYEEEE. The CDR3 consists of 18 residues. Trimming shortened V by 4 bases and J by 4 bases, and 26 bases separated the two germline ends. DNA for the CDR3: TGTGCCAGCAGCCTCAAAGACAGGTTACTAAGTTTGAGCACTGAAGCTTTCTTT. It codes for CASSLKDRLLSLSTEAFF. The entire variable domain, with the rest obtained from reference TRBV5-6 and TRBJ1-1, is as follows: DAGVTQSPTHLIKTRGQQVTLRCSPKSGHDTVSWYQQALGQGPQFIFQYYEEEERQRGNFPDRFSGHQFPNYSSELNVNALLLGDSALYLCASSLKDRLLSLSTEAFFGQGTRLTVV.

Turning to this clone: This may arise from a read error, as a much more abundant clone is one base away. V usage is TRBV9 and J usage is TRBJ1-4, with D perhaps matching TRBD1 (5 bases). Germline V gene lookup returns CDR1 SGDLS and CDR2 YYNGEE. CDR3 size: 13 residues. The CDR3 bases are TGTGTCAGCAACCGGGACGGCTATGAAAAACTGTTTTTT. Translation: CVSNRDGYEKLFF.

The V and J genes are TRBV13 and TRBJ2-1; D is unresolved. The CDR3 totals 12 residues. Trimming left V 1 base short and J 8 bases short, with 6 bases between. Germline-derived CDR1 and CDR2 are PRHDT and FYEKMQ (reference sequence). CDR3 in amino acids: CASSLVEDEQFF. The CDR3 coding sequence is TGTGCCAGCAGCTTAGTAGAAGATGAGCAGTTCTTC.

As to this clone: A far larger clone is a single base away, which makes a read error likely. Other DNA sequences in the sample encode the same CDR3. CDR3 sequence: CAWRPKLGPGGDEAFF. The CDR3, as DNA: TGTGCCTGGAGGCCGAAGTTAGGACCAGGCGGGGATGAAGCTTTCTTT. The J gene is TRBJ1-1, the V gene TRBV30, with D hard to call. The CDR3 is 16 residues long. Trimming removed 3 bases from V and 7 bases from J, with 24 bases in between. The V gene's germline CDR1 is GTSNPN and CDR2 SVGIG (reference sequence).

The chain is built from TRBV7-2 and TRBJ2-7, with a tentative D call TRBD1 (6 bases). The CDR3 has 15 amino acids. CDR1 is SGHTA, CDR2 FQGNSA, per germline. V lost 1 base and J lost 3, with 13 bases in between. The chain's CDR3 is CASSLVGTRDYEQYF. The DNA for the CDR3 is TGTGCCAGCAGCTTAGTGGGGACACGGGACTACGAGCAGTACTTC.

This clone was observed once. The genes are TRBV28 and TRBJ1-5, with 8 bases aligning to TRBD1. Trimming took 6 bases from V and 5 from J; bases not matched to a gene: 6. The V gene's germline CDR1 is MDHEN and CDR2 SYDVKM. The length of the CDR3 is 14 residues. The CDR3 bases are TGTGCCAGCAGATATTCAGGGGGCCATCAGCCCCAGCATTTT. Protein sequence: CASRYSGGHQPQHF.

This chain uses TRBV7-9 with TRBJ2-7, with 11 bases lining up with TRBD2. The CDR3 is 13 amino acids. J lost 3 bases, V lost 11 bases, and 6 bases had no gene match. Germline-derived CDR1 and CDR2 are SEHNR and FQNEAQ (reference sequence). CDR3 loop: CAGTTSGIYEQYF. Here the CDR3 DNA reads TGTGCCGGAACGACTAGCGGGATCTACGAGCAGTACTTC.

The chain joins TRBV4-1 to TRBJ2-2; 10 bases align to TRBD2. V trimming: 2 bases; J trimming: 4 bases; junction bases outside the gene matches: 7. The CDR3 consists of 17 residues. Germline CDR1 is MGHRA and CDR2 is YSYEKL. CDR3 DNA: TGCGCCAGCAGCCAATCGGTAGCGGGAGGCCCCACCGGGGAGCTGTTTTTT. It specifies CASSQSVAGGPTGELFF.

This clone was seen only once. The CDR3 region is CASSTSGRGEKLFF. In DNA form, the CDR3 reads TGCGCCAGCAGCACATCGGGACGAGGTGAAAAACTGTTTTTT. The chain uses TRBV5-1 and TRBJ1-4, with D possibly matching TRBD1 (5 bases). The V gene's germline CDR1 is SGHRS and CDR2 YFSETQ. V was cut by 4 bases and J by 7 bases, with 14 bases left in between. The CDR3 totals 14 residues.

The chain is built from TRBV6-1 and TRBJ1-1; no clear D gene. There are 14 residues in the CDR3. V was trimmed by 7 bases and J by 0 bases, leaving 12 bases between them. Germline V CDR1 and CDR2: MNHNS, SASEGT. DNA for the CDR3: TGTGCCAGCACCCTACCGGGCTTGAACACTGAAGCTTTCTTT. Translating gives CASTLPGLNTEAFF.

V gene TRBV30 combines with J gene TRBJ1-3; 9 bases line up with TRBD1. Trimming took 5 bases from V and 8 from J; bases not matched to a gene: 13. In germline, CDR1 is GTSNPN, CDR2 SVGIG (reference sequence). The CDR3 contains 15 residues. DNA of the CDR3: TGTGCCTGGTCGTTCGGACAGGGGCGCGTCGACACCATATATTTT. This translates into CAWSFGQGRVDTIYF.